The sequence of this T cell receptor beta chain was determined in a study of shared clonotypes between healthy human individuals. Sequencing was performed with immunoSEQ multiplex PCR; in TCRdb, only in-frame clones are kept and a portion is missing. Of around 480,000 clones in the sample, nearly 80% are singletons; the top ten hold around an eighth. This CDR3 contains 16 residues. V was pared by 5 bases and J by 0 bases, with 10 bases of the junction left unmatched. CDR1 and CDR2 from the germline V gene are SGHNT and YYREEE (reference sequence). Material for sequencing was PBMCs. The chain carries TRBV5-4 and TRBJ1-1; TRBD1 agrees at 7 bases. This receptor was obtained from a woman aged 40 to 50 in good health. Some clones in this sample may be carry-over from other donors' samples. The CDR3: CASSAGGSLMNTEAFF. The DNA for the CDR3 is TGTGCCAGCAGTGCAGGGGGTTCTCTAATGAACACTGAAGCTTTCTTT.